Included here is one T cell receptor beta chain sequence, with context. Its antigen remains undetermined. Base qualities are not recorded, but no much larger clone differs from it by a single base. This sample was included in a study of vaccination effects on CD4 cells after COVID-19 (dated by TCRdb to 2021 to 2024). For context, the study as a whole: The ViraFEST assay stimulated PBMC with viral peptide pools and then used TCR sequencing to identify antigen-specific CD4+ T cell clonotypes by expansion. A total of 10 COVID-19 convalescent patients and a few SARS-CoV-2-naive healthy vaccine recipients were included in the full study. In the study, cultures from other donors were sequenced using the Oncomine TCR Beta short-read assay on an Illumina iSeq 100. Post-vaccine samples across the study were collected a median of 72 days after the second dose, with a range of 14 to 241. SARS-CoV-2 spike-specific CD4+ TCR repertoires were compared before and after mRNA vaccination in COVID-19 convalescent patients and in infection-naive vaccine recipients. About 2.2 million PBMC per well were cultured in IMDM with about 4.5% human AB serum, around 9.1 IU/ml IL-2 and gentamicin, plus 10 ug/ml peptides. Study-wide conclusions, independent of this receptor: Among healthy vaccine recipients, nearly all vaccine-induced clones were SARS-CoV-2 mono-reactive, and only 1 of 255 was cross-reactive with common cold coronaviruses. Marked clonal contraction was observed in both infection-induced and vaccine-induced clones at late post-vaccination timepoints, consistent with waning T cell responses. Only a small number of convalescent patients were included, and no early post-infection timepoints were available, which limited the study.

Per the germline V gene (reference sequence), DFQATT is the CDR1 and SNEGSKA is the CDR2. The CDR3 spans 11 residues, from the cysteine through the phenylalanine. Just CDR3 DNA is preserved here, 33 bases in frame from base 1. The germline V end is reduced by 3 bases and the J end by 7 bases; junction bases left unmatched: 2. Libraries were constructed by the immunoSEQ multiplex PCR assay. DNA from the cultured and isolated CD4+ T cells underwent TCR beta CDR3 sequencing. The authors' pipeline ran thus. The analysis removed non-productive TCR sequences, trimmed reads to the CDR3 region, and retained only CDR3s that were 7 or more amino acids long. Antigen-specific clonotypes were identified with the MANAFEST web app by comparing expansion in peptide wells against reference cultures. For clones to be considered positive, expansion at FDR<0.05 versus reference and all other wells, an odds ratio above 5, and a frequency above 0.1% in two replicate wells were required. Clonotypes significantly expanded in SARS-CoV-2 spike wells and in at least one common cold coronavirus spike condition were defined as cross-reactive. Using the stringdist R package, CDR3 similarity was measured by Levenshtein distance, and unrooted trees were constructed with ape in R 3.6.1. As stored in TCRdb, this immuneACCESS dataset retains in-frame rearrangements with V and J assigned. A fraction of the clones does not appear; measured against another copy, unresolved V genes explain less than half of the discrepancy, and the remainder lacks a known reason. V, J and clone size were drawn from that table, and D and trimming were deduced from the DNA. This sample gives approximately 70,000 clones in total; around 73% of them show up just once. The ten largest clonotypes hold approximately 2% of the sample.

After about 10 days of culture, CD4+ T cells were isolated with the EasySep CD4+ T cell isolation kit. Two doses of either the BNT162b2 or the mRNA-1273 mRNA SARS-CoV-2 vaccine were administered to participants. None of the healthy vaccine recipients had a prior SARS-CoV-2 infection, which was confirmed by nucleocapsid antibody tests that came back negative both before and after vaccination. On days 3 and 7, half of the culture medium was replaced with fresh IL-2-containing medium. Unless otherwise noted, each peptide stimulation condition was cultured in triplicate wells. PBMC were separated from whole blood using Ficoll-Paque Plus gradient centrifugation and were then either cryopreserved at -140C or used fresh. Genomic DNA was extracted from cultured CD4+ T cells with the QIAamp micro DNA kit.

This clonotype was sampled from a human donor who received a COVID-19 vaccine. The chain uses TRBV20-1 and TRBJ1-2; 7 bases in between match TRBD1. The sequences come from CD4+ T cells from PBMCs cultured without peptide, collected after COVID-19 vaccination. The sequence in DNA is TGCAGTGCTAGGACAGGGAGTGGCTACACCTTC. It specifies CSARTGSGYTF.